The clone carrying this T cell receptor (beta chain) was detected a few times. The Seattle patients joined while their infection was active and were tracked longitudinally afterward. Per germline, CDR1 LNHDA and CDR2 SQIVND (reference sequence). The CDR3 covers 13 residues. Between the trimmed V and J ends, which lost 5 bases and 7 bases, there was a span of 12 bases. This record comes from a study of blood T cell repertoires in COVID-19. Original handling: Estimation of nucleated cell counts was performed using reference gene primer amplification. Generated by immunoSEQ multiplex PCR, the TCRdb table keeps only in-frame clones and is missing some. V, J and clone size are taken as reported in that table, and D and trimming were inferred from the DNA itself. The data show about 190,000 clones, with roughly 87% seen just once and around 7.8% held by the top ten.

This receptor was identified in a woman aged 55-70 years with COVID-19, enrolled during active disease. The V and J genes are TRBV19 and TRBJ1-5, with a tentative D call TRBD1 (5 bases). The material sequenced was peripheral blood. The CDR3 here is CASSRGGVQPQHF. In nucleotides, the CDR3 is TGTGCCAGTAGTCGGGGGGGGGTGCAGCCCCAGCATTTT.